The rows below give T cell receptor beta chains drawn from one sample of a study of T cell repertoires in cytomegalovirus infection. For these receptors, no antigen is known. TCRdb re-analysed the reads in MiXCR, keeping a single row per CDR3 protein. The sample carries some 500,000 distinct CDR3 sequences, about 33% recorded once. The sequences come from cultured PBMCs, collected from culture after CMV antigen stimulation. All receptors derive from a human donor in good health (CMV status not recorded). Some clones in this sample may be carry-over from other donors' samples. Both conserved end residues are part of each CDR3. Clone size is shown for a subset of rows, as once, few, many or a class of expanded clone.

v_call	clone_size	cdr3_aa
TRBV6-2/TRBV6-3	few	CASSYPEDFGTAGNTIYF
TRBV7-2	many	CASSYSLGDTQYF
TRBV5-6	few	CASSPGQGRRGEQYF
TRBV28	NA	CASSSLFGDRNEKLFF
TRBV5-4	NA	CASSWRGRGSTGELFF
TRBV19	few	CASTDRPSGANVLTF
TRBV7-2	NA	CASSTDRLYQETQYF
TRBV6-6	once	CASSYSKGGPTSRLFF
TRBV7-6	NA	CASSLGTASYEQYF
TRBV7-2	few	CASSSYVVAGEQFF
TRBV11-2	once	CASSLEGAEETQYF
TRBV7-9	NA	CASSLEGMSDKTYEQYF
TRBV6-2/TRBV6-3	few	CASRPRGSGGNYGTQYF
TRBV28	NA	CASTLQGKEQYF
TRBV20-1	NA	CSARDGRLAGRSDTQYF
TRBV12-5	NA	CASGFWRGYEQYF
TRBV7-8	many	CASSSGLAGASDTQYF
TRBV7-9	few	CASTGTAYDTQYF
TRBV9	NA	CASSGDRAGDTEAFF
TRBV7-2	many	CASSFSGESPLHF
TRBV5-4	few	CASSYGQKNIQYF
TRBV28	few	CATQEGQGDTEAFF
TRBV7-2	many	CASSRWTSGRVTGELFF
TRBV10-3	few	CAISERRLENTEAFF
TRBV2	NA	CASNRGGRRSGANVLTF
TRBV4-1	few	CASSQWDGQETQYF
TRBV24-1	NA	CATSVQGEGQTDTQYF
TRBV7-2	NA	CASSLGGGGWNIQYF
TRBV20-1	NA	CSAINSGVYGYTF
TRBV5-1	NA	CASSLASALAGINEQFF
TRBV27	once	CASSSSRDRDTSAQHF
TRBV28	NA	CASSPRMDWRETQYF
TRBV10-3	few	CAINTGSGGYTF
TRBV7-2	many	CASSEVAGQMRLSYGYTF
TRBV9	once	CASSVGLVAGADTQYF
TRBV12-3/TRBV12-4	NA	CASTSTLALAGQSSGANVLTF
TRBV19	NA	CASSISSASSYNEQFF
TRBV4-1	NA	CASSQVIDTQYF
TRBV7-2	few	CASSLVGGRNTEAFF
TRBV28	NA	CASGTGASGNTIYF
TRBV19	few	CASIQEVTGVNQPQHF
TRBV27	few	CASSFRGLLDEQFF
TRBV4-3	many	CASSLNTGTYNEKLFF
TRBV7-2	many	CASSPLNQETQYF
TRBV19	NA	CASSIDRGRPQHF
TRBV20-1	few	CSARRTSGIQYF
TRBV20-1	few	CSATLTSGRGAAKNIQYF
TRBV11-2	few	CASSLGRTGDTEAFF
TRBV7-2	few	CASSPTSGRGTGELFF
TRBV19	NA	CASRGRTKETQYF
TRBV19	few	CATTKGRPEWDYTF
TRBV28	NA	CAGQFATNEKLFF